The 15 T cell receptor beta chains presented below share a single source sample, sequenced in a study of T-cell memory formation after mild COVID-19. TCRdb redid the calling of the 5' RACE reads with MiXCR, one entry per CDR3 protein. Of about 600,000 distinct CDR3 sequences in the sample, 20% to 25% were seen once. The sequenced sample consisted of PBMCs or a T cell subset sorted from them (not recorded which). These receptors were obtained from an adult woman who had mild COVID-19 (a few samples of this study predate the infection). Cell type and time point are not known.

The chain recombines TRBV12-3 or TRBV12-4 with TRBJ2-7; D remains ambiguous. Trimming shortened V by 6 bases and J by 2 bases, and 11 bases separated the two germline ends. The CDR3 spans 13 residues. This chain's CDR3 is CASSPPLAYEQYF. The CDR3 coding sequence is TGTGCCAGCAGCCCCCCCCTAGCCTACGAGCAGTACTTC.

The V gene is TRBV20-1, the J gene TRBJ2-7; 9 positions agree with TRBD2. The CDR3 is made up of 14 amino acids. V shed 3 bases, J shed 6 bases, and the junction held 9 bases outside the gene matches. From germline, CDR1 is DFQATT and CDR2 SNEGSKA (reference sequence). The CDR3 region is CSASASGKVAEQYF. The DNA of the CDR3 is TGCAGTGCTAGTGCTAGCGGGAAAGTTGCCGAGCAGTACTTC.

This clonotype was seen many times. The chain is built from TRBV24-1 and TRBJ2-6, with 15 positions matching TRBD2. Per the germline V gene, CDR1 is KGHDR and CDR2 is SFDVKD. The CDR3 has 23 residues. J was trimmed by 2 bases and V by 2 bases; bases with no gene match: 15. CDR3 sequence reads: CATSDSMGLAGGLLSAGANVLTF. CDR3 coding DNA: TGTGCCACCAGTGATTCGATGGGACTAGCGGGGGGCCTCCTTAGTGCTGGGGCCAACGTCCTGACTTTC.

This clonotype was observed a few times. The J gene is TRBJ2-3, the V gene TRBV7-3; D perhaps matches TRBD2 (6 bases). V lost 2 bases, J lost 0 bases, and 9 bases lay in between. The CDR3 is made up of 15 amino acids. Germline CDR1 SGHTA, CDR2 FQGTGA. The CDR3 DNA follows: TGTGCCAGCAGCTTACGAGGGACTAGCACAGATACGCAGTATTTT. Its translation: CASSLRGTSTDTQYF. Combining the CDR3 with reference TRBV7-3 and TRBJ2-3 gives the whole variable domain GAGVSQTPSNKVTEKGKYVELRCDPISGHTALYWYRQSLGQGPEFLIYFQGTGAADDSGLPNDRFFAVRPEGSVSTLKIQRTERGDSAVYLCASSLRGTSTDTQYFGPGTRLTVL.

The chain links TRBV18 to TRBJ2-7; no clear D gene. Germline V gene lookup returns CDR1 KGHSH and CDR2 LQKENI. This CDR3 spans 16 amino acids. With 3 bases removed from V and 0 bases from J, the gap between germline ends came to 15 bases. CDR3 coding DNA: TGTGCCAGCTCACCGGTGCCCGGGTCCAGCTCCTACGAGCAGTACTTC. This gives the protein CASSPVPGSSSYEQYF. Supplemented by reference TRBV18 and TRBJ2-7, the full variable domain reads NAGVMQNPRHLVRRRGQEARLRCSPMKGHSHVYWYRQLPEEGLKFMVYLQKENIIDESGMPKERFSAEFPKEGPSILRIQQVVRGDSAAYFCASSPVPGSSSYEQYFGPGTRLTVT.

The CDR3 sequence is CASSLGLADNTDTQYF. CDR3 sequence (DNA): TGCGCCAGCAGCTTGGGACTAGCGGATAACACAGATACGCAGTATTTT. This rearrangement joins TRBV5-1 to TRBJ2-3, with TRBD2 matching over 9 bases. Trimming at V came to 0 bases and at J to 2 bases, leaving 4 bases not matched to a gene. CDR3 length: 16 residues. The germline V gene has CDR1 SGHRS and CDR2 YFSETQ. Using reference TRBV5-1 and TRBJ2-3 for the parts outside the CDR3, the full variable domain is KAGVTQTPRYLIKTRGQQVTLSCSPISGHRSVSWYQQTPGQGLQFLFEYFSETQRNKGNFPGRFSGRQFSNSRSEMNVSTLELGDSALYLCASSLGLADNTDTQYFGPGTRLTVL.

The chain joins TRBV7-9 to TRBJ1-1, with 7 bases lining up with TRBD1. CDR3 length equals 15 residues. Germline values: CDR1 SEHNR, CDR2 FQNEAQ (reference sequence). Trimming took 5 bases from V and 3 from J; bases not matched to a gene: 9. DNA of the CDR3: TGTGCCAGCAGCCTTCCGGAGGGGGCGGACACTGAAGCTTTCTTT. It specifies CASSLPEGADTEAFF.

This clonotype showed up just a few times. J is TRBJ1-1 and V is TRBV11-1; D is possibly TRBD1 (5 bases). Between the trimmed V and J ends, which lost 4 bases and 4 bases, there was a span of 16 bases. The CDR3 has 15 amino acids. Per germline, CDR1 SGHAT and CDR2 FQDESV (reference sequence). CDR3: CASSSRAGQGTEAFF. CDR3 nucleotide sequence: TGTGCCAGCAGCTCCCGAGCCGGGCAGGGCACTGAAGCTTTCTTT. Drawing the rest from reference TRBV11-1 and TRBJ1-1, the complete variable domain is EAEVAQSPRYKITEKSQAVAFWCDPISGHATLYWYRQILGQGPELLVQFQDESVVDDSQLPKDRFSAERLKGVDSTLKIQPAELGDSAMYLCASSSRAGQGTEAFFGQGTRLTVV.

Ten or more counts support this clonotype. V gene TRBV2 combines with J gene TRBJ2-2; 8 bases fit TRBD1. The germline gives CDR1 SNHLY, CDR2 FYNNEI. There are 16 residues in the CDR3. The junction had 7 bases not matched to a gene; V was cut back by 5 bases and J by 2 bases. This CDR3 is CASSFQGARNTGELFF. CDR3 sequence (DNA): TGTGCCAGCAGTTTTCAGGGGGCCCGTAACACCGGGGAGCTGTTTTTT.

This clonotype appeared a few times. The chain is built from TRBV27 and TRBJ1-6; D is unclear. Between the trimmed V and J ends, which lost 6 bases and 10 bases, there was a span of 13 bases. This CDR3 has 13 amino acids. Germline CDR1 reads MNHEY; CDR2 reads SMNVEV (reference sequence). The CDR3 coding sequence is TGTGCCAGCAGAAAATGGGCAGACTCACCCCTCCACTTT. This gives the protein CASRKWADSPLHF.

The chain is built from TRBV6-1 and TRBJ2-7; D is perhaps TRBD1 or TRBD2 (5 bases each). CDR1 is MNHNS, CDR2 SASEGT, per germline. Trimming left V 3 bases short and J 9 bases short, with 12 bases between. There are 12 residues in the CDR3. The CDR3 spells CASSEEPGPQYF. In nucleotides, the CDR3 is TGTGCCAGCAGTGAGGAACCGGGACCGCAGTACTTC.

This clonotype came up a few times. The J gene is TRBJ2-7, the V gene TRBV7-2; 8 positions match TRBD1. Germline CDR1 SGHTA, CDR2 FQGNSA. J gave up 12 bases and V 5 bases, and 15 bases lay outside the gene matches. CDR3 length equals 14 residues. The CDR3 protein is CASSPDRERRGWYF. CDR3 nucleotide sequence: TGTGCCAGCAGCCCGGACAGGGAGCGTCGTGGGTGGTACTTC.

The chain is built from TRBV6-5 and TRBJ1-6; perhaps TRBD1 as D (6 bases). The V end was cut by 5 bases, the J end by 10 bases, with 21 bases between. Germline CDR1 and CDR2: MNHEY and SVGAGI. CDR3 length: 16 residues. CDR3 in amino acids: CASSRGGGLLRSPLHF. The CDR3 coding sequence is TGTGCCAGCAGTAGAGGTGGGGGCCTACTTAGGTCACCCCTCCACTTT.

This clonotype was counted a few times. This chain connects TRBV24-1 to TRBJ1-3; TRBD1 aligns across 9 bases. The CDR3 runs 16 residues. J lost 1 base, V lost 3 bases, and 3 bases had no gene match. Germline loops: CDR1 KGHDR, CDR2 SFDVKD. The CDR3 DNA reads TGTGCCACCAGTGATCCCGGACAGGGGTCTGGAAACACCATATATTTT. Its protein is CATSDPGQGSGNTIYF.

V usage is TRBV23-1 and J usage is TRBJ2-1; the match to TRBD2 covers 7 bases. TRBV23-1 is flagged as an ORF with uncertain function. V lost 2 bases to trimming and J lost 0 bases; unmatched junction nucleotides: 10. The CDR3 covers 18 residues. The CDR3 nucleotides read TGCGCCAGCAGTCAAGTCTCACTAGCGCCGAGCTCCTACAATGAGCAGTTCTTC. Residues: CASSQVSLAPSSYNEQFF.